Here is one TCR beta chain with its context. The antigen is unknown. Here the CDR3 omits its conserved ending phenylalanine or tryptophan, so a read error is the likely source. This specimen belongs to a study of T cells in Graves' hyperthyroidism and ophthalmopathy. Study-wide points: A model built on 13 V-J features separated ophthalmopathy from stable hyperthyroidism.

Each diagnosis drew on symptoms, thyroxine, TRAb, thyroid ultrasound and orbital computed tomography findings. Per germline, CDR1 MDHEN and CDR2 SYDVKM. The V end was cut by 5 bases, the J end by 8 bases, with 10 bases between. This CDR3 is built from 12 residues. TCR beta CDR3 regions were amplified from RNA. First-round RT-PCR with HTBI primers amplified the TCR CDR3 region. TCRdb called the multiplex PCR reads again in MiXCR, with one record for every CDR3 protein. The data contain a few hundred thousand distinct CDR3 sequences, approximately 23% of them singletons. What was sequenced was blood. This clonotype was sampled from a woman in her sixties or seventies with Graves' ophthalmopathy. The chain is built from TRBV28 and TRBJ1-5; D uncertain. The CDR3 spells CASSLVREPQHL. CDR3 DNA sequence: TGTGCCAGCAGTCTGGTCCGGGAGCCCCAGCATTTG.